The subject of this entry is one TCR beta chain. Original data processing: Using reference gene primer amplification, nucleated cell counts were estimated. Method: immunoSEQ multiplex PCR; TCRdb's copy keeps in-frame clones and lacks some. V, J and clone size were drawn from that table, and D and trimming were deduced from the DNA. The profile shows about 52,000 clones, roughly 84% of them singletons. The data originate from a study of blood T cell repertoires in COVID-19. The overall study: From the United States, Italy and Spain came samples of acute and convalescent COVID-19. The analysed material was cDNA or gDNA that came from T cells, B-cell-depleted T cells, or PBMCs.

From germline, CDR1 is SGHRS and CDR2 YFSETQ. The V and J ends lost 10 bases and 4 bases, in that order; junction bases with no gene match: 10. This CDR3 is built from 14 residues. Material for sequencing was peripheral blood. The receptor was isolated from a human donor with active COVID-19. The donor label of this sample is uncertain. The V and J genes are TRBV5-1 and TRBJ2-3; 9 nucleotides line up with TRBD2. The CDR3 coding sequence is TGCGCCTGCGCTAGCGGGGTAGTGGCAGATACGCAGTATTTT. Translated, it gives CACASGVVADTQYF.